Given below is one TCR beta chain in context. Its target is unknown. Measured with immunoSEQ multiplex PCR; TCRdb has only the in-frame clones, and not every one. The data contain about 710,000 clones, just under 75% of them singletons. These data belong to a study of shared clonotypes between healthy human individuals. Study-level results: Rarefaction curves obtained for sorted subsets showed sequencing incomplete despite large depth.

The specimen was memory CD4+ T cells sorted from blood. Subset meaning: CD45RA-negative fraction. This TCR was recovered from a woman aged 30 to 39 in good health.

DNA for the CDR3: TGTGCCGGCACCCTCGGGCGGGAGGTCAATGAGCAGTTCTTC. This encodes CAGTLGREVNEQFF. This chain connects TRBV19 to TRBJ2-1; 8 bases align to TRBD2. This CDR3 spans 14 amino acids. CDR1 LNHDA and CDR2 SQIVND come from the germline V gene (reference sequence). The J segment lost 6 bases and the V segment lost 11 bases, leaving 12 bases of the junction unmatched.